At least ten counts were recorded for the clone carrying this T cell receptor beta chain. The target antigen is unknown. This sample was taken from a study of glioma-infiltrating T cells. General study results and limits: CDR3 overlap between tissue and blood was very small. Gliomas, especially low-grade, showed above-expected tissue-blood divergence; non-neoplastic patients showed below.

Per germline, CDR1 MNHEY and CDR2 SMNVEV (reference sequence). This CDR3 spans 12 amino acids. The V and J ends lost 1 base and 6 bases respectively, with 3 bases between them. The iRepertoire nested amplicon-rescue multiplex PCR amplified TCR alpha and beta CDR3s from RNA. Input was 100-400 ng of tissue mRNA or PBMC total RNA. TCRdb ran MiXCR on the multiplex PCR reads and lists one entry per CDR3 protein. Of roughly 100,000 distinct CDR3 sequences listed, around 30% are singletons. The sample was glioma tissue, nonneoplastic brain tissue, or PBMCs (not recorded which). This clonotype originated in a human donor with low-grade glioma or glioblastoma, undergoing nonglioma brain surgery, or in good health (not recorded which). The chain links TRBV27 to TRBJ2-2; D not certain. The CDR3 sequence: CASSLFPGELFF. CDR3 in DNA: TGTGCCAGCAGTTTATTTCCCGGGGAGCTGTTTTTT.